This TCR beta chain is drawn from a study of cytomegalovirus exposure and HLA in healthy donors (dated by TCRdb to about 2017). Regarding the study in general: According to a later analysis, one platform produced both the 120 validation repertoires and the 666 repertoires of the first cohort. The study aimed to test whether cataloging public T cell receptors could reveal signatures of past pathogen exposure. In addition to the first cohort of approximately 670 subjects, a separate validation cohort of 130 or so different subjects was used. To predict cytomegalovirus infection status, the study brought together high-throughput TCR immunosequencing, statistical association of individual TCRs with disease status, and machine learning.

Points the paper makes about the study in general: Subsequent analysis determined that TCRs grouped into clusters in the first cohort also showed a tendency toward co-occurrence across the roughly 120 validation repertoires, and 94% of cluster scores exceeded 0. Cytomegalovirus status was reported to be diagnosed by the classifier with high specificity and sensitivity in both the original and validation cohorts. The authors suggested that the approach could potentially be generalized to other disease states and immunological phenotypes. A total of around 150 TCR beta chains were listed by the study as associated with cytomegalovirus. A later analysis had no HLA typing for the validation cohort, so co-occurrence there was scored across all 130 or so repertoires. In vitro tests confirmed that a few of the cytomegalovirus-associated TCR beta chains recognize cytomegalovirus antigens. While some public TCRs were present in many individuals, most TCR sequences turned up only very rarely across donors.

Comments on this clone: It lacks a known antigen. No base quality values were provided; no much bigger clone lies one nucleotide off.

The library relied on the immunoSEQ multiplex PCR assay. In the authors' own workflow: To diagnose cytomegalovirus status from the catalog of TCR beta chain sequences, a statistical classification framework was built. The clones in this table, taken by TCRdb from immuneACCESS, are in-frame only. Not every clone is retained; where verified, under half of the shortfall comes from an unresolved V gene, and the cause of the rest is unknown. Clone size and V and J calls were adopted from that table, with D and trimming inferred from the DNA. The sample contains 200,000 or so clones, 88% of them found a single time. The ten largest clones capture around 3% of the sample. V is clipped by 7 bases and J by 0 bases, and the sequence between their germline boundaries is 17 bases long. The CDR3 spans 15 residues, from the cysteine through the phenylalanine. The entry retains the CDR3 DNA only, 45 bases that are in frame from base 1. CDR1 and CDR2 are drawn from the germline V gene: SQVTM, ANQGSEA.

Donors formed part of the validation cohort, which comprised 120 subjects and was distinct from the first cohort of under 850 subjects. The sample taken for sequencing was PBMCs. The TCR sequence derives from a woman aged 18-35 years in good health and CMV-seronegative. This receptor chain uses TRBV29-1 and TRBJ2-3; the D gene is perhaps TRBD2, from 6 matching bases. Here is the DNA: TGCAGCGCCCTATCTAGCAGCGGGAGCACAGATACGCAGTATTTT. It encodes CSALSSSGSTDTQYF.